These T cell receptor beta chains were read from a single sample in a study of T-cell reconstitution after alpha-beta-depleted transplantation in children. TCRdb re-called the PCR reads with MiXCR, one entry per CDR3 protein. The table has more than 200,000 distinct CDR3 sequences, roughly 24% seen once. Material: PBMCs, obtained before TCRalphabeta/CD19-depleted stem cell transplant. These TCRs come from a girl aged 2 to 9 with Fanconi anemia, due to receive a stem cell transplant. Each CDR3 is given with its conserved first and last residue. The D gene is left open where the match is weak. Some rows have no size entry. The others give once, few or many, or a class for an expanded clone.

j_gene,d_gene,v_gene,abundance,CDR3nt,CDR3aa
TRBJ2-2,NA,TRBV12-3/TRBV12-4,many,TGTGCCAGCGCGGAGACCGGGCACACCGGGGAGCTGTTTTTT,CASAETGHTGELFF
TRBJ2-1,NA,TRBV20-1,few,TGCAGTGCTAGAGATCCTTATGCCTACAATGAGCAGTTCTTC,CSARDPYAYNEQFF
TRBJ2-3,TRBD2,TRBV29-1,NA,TGCAGCGTTGTGCATCTAGCGGGAGGCCCCACAGATACGCAGTATTTT,CSVVHLAGGPTDTQYF
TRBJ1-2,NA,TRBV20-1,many,TGCAGTGCTAGGGGGGCAGGGGAAGTTTCCCTTGGCTACACCTTC,CSARGAGEVSLGYTF
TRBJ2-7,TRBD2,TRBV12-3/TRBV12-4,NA,TGTGCCAGCAGTTTAAACGGGGGGGGTGTGGAGCAGTACTTC,CASSLNGGGVEQYF
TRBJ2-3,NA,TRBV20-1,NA,TGCAGTGCTAGACAGGTCACAGATACGCAGTATTTT,CSARQVTDTQYF
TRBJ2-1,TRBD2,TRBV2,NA,TGTGCCAGCAGTCTCAATACCGGGAGGTACAATGAGCAGTTCTTC,CASSLNTGRYNEQFF
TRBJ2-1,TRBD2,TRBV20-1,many,TGCAGTGGGGATGGTCTGCGGGGGACCTACAATGAGCAGTTCTTC,CSGDGLRGTYNEQFF
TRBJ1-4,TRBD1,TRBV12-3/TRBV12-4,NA,TGTGCCAGCAGTTTTATGGGGACAGGGAACCTCGAAAAACTGTTTTTT,CASSFMGTGNLEKLFF
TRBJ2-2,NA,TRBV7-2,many,TGTGCCAGCAGCTTAGCGCAAGGGCCCGGGGAGCTGTTTTTT,CASSLAQGPGELFF
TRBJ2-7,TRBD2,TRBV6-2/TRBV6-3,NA,TGTGCCAGCAGTTACTCTTGGGCGGGAGGGATCCACGAGCAGTACTTC,CASSYSWAGGIHEQYF
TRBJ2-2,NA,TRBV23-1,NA,NA,CASSRDTKAGSCFF
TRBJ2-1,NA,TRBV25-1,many,TGTGCCAGCACCGCCCTCAATGAGCAGTTCTTC,CASTALNEQFF
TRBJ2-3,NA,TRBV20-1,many,TGCAGTGCTAGAGTACGGGATACGCAGTATTTT,CSARVRDTQYF
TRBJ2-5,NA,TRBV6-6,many,TGTGCCAGCAGGGAAGGAGTTGAAGAGACCCAGTACTTC,CASREGVEETQYF
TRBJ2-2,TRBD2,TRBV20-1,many,TGCAGTGCTAGAGATCCTGGTGGACTAGCGGGGGGGCCGGTCACCGGGGAGCTGTTTTTT,CSARDPGGLAGGPVTGELFF
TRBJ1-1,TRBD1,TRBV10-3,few,TGTGCCATCAGTGCTAAAGGACAGGTGAACACTGAAGCTTTCTTT,CAISAKGQVNTEAFF
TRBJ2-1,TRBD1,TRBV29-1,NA,TGCAGCGTGAAAGACAGGGACCTCGTTTACAATGAGCAGTTCTTC,CSVKDRDLVYNEQFF
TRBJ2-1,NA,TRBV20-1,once,TGCAGTGCTAGAGAATTTATAGGGTGGGTTACGGACAATGAGCAGTTCTTC,CSAREFIGWVTDNEQFF
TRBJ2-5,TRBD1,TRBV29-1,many,TGCAGCGTTCCGGGACAGGGGATATTTGAGACCCAGTACTTC,CSVPGQGIFETQYF
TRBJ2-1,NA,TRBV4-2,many,TGTGCCAGCAGCCAAGACCTTGGGGGGAGCTCCTACAATGAGCAGTTCTTC,CASSQDLGGSSYNEQFF
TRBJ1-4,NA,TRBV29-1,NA,TGCAGCGCCGGACGGACGAATGAAAAACTGTTTTTT,CSAGRTNEKLFF
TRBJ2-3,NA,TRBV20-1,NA,TGCAGTGCTAGGCTCGGGGGGCCCATGAATACGCAGTATTTT,CSARLGGPMNTQYF
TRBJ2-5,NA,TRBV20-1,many,TGCAGTGCTAGCCCCAGAGAGACCCAGTACTTC,CSASPRETQYF
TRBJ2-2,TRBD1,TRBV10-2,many,TGCGCCAGCCTACAGGGGGCTATCGCCGGGGAGCTGTTTTTT,CASLQGAIAGELFF
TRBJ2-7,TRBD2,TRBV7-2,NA,TGTGCCAGCAGCCAGGGACTAGCGGGAGGGCCCGGGCAGTACTTC,CASSQGLAGGPGQYF